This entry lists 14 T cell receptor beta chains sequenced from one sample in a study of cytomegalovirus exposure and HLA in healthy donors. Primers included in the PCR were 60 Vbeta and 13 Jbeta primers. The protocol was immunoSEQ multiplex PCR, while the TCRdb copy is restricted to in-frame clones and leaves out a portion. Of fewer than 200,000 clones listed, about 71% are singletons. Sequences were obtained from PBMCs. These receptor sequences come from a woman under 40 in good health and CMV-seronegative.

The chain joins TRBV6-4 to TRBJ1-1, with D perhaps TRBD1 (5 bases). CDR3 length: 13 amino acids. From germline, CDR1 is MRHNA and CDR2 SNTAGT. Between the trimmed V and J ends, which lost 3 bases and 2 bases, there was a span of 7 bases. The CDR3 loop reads CASSEGENTEAFF. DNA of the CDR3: TGTGCCAGCAGTGAAGGGGAAAACACTGAAGCTTTCTTT.

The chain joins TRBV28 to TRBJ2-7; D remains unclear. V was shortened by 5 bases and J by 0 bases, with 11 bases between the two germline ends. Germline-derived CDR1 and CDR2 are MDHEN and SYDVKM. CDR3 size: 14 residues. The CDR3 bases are TGTGCCAGCAGTCACGGTCGAAGCTCCTACGAGCAGTACTTC. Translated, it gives CASSHGRSSYEQYF.

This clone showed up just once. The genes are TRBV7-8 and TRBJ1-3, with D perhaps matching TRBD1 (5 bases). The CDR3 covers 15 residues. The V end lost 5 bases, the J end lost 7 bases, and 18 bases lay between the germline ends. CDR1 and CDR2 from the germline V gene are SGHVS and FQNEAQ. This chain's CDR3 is CASSPTPGHSNTIYF. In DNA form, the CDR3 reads TGTGCCAGCAGCCCGACTCCTGGACACTCCAACACCATATATTTT.

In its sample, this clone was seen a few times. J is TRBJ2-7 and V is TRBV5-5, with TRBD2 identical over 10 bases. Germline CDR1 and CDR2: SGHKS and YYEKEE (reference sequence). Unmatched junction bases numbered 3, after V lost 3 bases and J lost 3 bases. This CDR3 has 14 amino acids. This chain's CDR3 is CASSSSGSVYEQYF. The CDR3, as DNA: TGTGCCAGCAGCTCTAGCGGGAGCGTCTACGAGCAGTACTTC.

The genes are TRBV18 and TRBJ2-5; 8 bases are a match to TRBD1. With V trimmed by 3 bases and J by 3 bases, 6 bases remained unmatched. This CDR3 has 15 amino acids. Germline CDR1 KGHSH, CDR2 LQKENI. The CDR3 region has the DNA TGTGCCAGCTCACCTCGGGACAGGAAAGAAGAGACCCAGTACTTC. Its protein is CASSPRDRKEETQYF.

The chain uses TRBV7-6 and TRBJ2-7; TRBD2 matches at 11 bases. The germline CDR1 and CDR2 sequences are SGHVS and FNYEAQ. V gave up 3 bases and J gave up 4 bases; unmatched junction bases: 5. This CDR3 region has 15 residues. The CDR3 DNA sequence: TGTGCCAGCAGCTTTAGCGGGGGGGCGGCTTACGAGCAGTACTTC. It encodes CASSFSGGAAYEQYF.

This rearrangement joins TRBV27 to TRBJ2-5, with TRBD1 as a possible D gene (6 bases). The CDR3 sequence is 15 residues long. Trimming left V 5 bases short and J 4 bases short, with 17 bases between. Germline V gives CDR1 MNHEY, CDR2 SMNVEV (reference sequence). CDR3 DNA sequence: TGTGCCAGCAGTAATCTCAGGGGATTAGGAGAGACCCAGTACTTC. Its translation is CASSNLRGLGETQYF.

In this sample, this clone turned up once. The CDR3 nucleotides are TGTGCCTGGAGTGTACAGGGAAAAAGGGGTCGCGAGCAGTACTTC. Amino acids: CAWSVQGKRGREQYF. V and J are TRBV30 and TRBJ2-7, with a possible D match to TRBD1 (6 bases). V gave up 0 bases and J gave up 6 bases, with 18 bases separating them. The CDR3 has 15 residues. Germline CDR1 GTSNPN, CDR2 SVGIG (reference sequence).

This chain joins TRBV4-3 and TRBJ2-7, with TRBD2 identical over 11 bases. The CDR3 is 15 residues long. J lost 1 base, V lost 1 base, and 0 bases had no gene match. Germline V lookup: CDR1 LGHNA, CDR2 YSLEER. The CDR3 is CASSQASGRSYEQYF. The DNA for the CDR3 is TGCGCCAGCAGCCAAGCTAGCGGGAGGTCCTACGAGCAGTACTTC.

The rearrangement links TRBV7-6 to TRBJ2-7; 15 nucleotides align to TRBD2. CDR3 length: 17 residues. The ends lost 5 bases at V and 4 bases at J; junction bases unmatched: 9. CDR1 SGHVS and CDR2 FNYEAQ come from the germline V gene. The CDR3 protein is CASSPGTSGGLPYEQYF. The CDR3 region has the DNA TGTGCCAGCAGCCCCGGGACTAGCGGGGGGCTACCTTACGAGCAGTACTTC. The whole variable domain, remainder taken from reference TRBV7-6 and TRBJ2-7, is GAGVSQSPRYKVTKRGQDVALRCDPISGHVSLYWYRQALGQGPEFLTYFNYEAQQDKSGLPNDRFSAERPEGSISTLTIQRTEQRDSAMYRCASSPGTSGGLPYEQYFGPGTRLTVT.

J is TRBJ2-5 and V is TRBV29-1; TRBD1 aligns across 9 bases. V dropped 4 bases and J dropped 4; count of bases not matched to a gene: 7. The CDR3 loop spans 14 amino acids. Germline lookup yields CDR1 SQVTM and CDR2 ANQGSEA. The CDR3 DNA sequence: TGCAGCGTTGCGACCGGGACAGGGATAGAGACCCAGTACTTC. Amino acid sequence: CSVATGTGIETQYF.

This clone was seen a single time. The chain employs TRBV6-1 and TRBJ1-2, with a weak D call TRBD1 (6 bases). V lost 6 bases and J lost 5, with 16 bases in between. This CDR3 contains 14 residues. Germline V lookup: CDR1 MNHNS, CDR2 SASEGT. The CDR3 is CASRLWDTEYGYTF. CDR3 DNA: TGTGCCAGCAGGCTTTGGGACACGGAGTATGGCTACACCTTC.

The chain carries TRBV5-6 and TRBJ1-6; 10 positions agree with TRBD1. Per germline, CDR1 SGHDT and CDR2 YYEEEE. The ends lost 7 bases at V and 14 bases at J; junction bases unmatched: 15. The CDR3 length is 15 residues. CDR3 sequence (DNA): TGTGCCAGCGGATATCTTGACAGGGGGCTAATGGCCCTCCACTTT. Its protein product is CASGYLDRGLMALHF.

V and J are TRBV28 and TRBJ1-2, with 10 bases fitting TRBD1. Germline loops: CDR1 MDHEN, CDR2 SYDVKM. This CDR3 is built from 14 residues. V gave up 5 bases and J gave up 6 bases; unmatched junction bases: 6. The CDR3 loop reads CASSKLDRGNGYTF. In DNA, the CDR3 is TGTGCCAGCAGTAAATTGGACAGGGGGAATGGCTACACCTTC.